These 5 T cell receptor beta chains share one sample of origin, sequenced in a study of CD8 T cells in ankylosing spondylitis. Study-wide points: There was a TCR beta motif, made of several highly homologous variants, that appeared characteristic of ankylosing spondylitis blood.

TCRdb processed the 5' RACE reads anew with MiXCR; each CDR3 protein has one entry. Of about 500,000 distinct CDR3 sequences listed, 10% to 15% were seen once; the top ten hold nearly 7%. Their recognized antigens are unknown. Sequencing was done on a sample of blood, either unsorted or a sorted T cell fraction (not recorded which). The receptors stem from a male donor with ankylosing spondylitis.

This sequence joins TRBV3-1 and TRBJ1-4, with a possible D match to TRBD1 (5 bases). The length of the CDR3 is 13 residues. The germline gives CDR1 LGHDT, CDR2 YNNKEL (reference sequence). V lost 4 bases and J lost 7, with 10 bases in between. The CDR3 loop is CASSPQGSEKLFF. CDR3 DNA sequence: TGTGCCAGCAGCCCGCAGGGAAGTGAAAAACTGTTTTTT.

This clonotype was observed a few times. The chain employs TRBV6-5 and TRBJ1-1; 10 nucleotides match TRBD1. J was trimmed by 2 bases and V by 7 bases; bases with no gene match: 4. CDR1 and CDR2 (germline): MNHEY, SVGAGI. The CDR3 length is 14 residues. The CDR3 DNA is TGTGCCAGCATTAGGGACAGGGGCAACACTGAAGCTTTCTTT. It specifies CASIRDRGNTEAFF.

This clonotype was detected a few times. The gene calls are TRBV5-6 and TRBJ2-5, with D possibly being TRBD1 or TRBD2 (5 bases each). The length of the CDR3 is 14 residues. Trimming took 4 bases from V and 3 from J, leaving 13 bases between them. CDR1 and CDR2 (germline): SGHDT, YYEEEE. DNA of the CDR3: TGTGCCAGCAGCCTGGGACCGGTGAAAGAGACCCAGTACTTC. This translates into CASSLGPVKETQYF.

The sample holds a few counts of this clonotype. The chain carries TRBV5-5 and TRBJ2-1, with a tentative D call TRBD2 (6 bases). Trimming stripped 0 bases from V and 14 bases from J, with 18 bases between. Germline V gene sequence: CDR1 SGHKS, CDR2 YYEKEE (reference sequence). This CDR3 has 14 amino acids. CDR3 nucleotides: TGTGCCAGCAGCTTGGCCTCACTAGCTGCGGAGAAGTTCTTC. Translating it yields CASSLASLAAEKFF.

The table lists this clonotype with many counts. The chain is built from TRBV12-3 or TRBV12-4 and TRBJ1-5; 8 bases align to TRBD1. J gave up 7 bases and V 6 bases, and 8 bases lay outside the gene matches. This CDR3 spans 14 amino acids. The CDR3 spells CASSQTGERQPQHF. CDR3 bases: TGTGCCAGCAGCCAGACAGGGGAGAGGCAGCCCCAGCATTTT.